This T cell receptor beta chain was sequenced for a study of CD8+ T cells in alopecia areata. General study findings and limits: Lesional scalp, especially alopecia totalis/universalis, showed higher clonality than normal scalp. Clarity of TCR sharing across patients fell short of that in mice, possibly HLA-related.

On this clone: Its specificity is not known.

In germline, CDR1 is LNHNV, CDR2 YYDKDF (reference sequence). V shed 3 bases and J shed 4 bases, with 10 bases lying between them. This CDR3 has 14 amino acids. Isolated RNA was reverse transcribed into cDNA used as the sequencing template. Profiling relied on immunoSEQ multiplex PCR, and the TCRdb table lists in-frame clones only, not all of them. The sample holds some 180,000 clones; almost 65% are singletons and the top ten take 1.5% to 2%. The source was CD4+ T cells sorted from blood, collected at week 0. The rearrangement joins TRBV15 to TRBJ1-5; D remains unclear. This receptor was obtained from a human donor with alopecia areata. CDR3 nucleotide sequence: TGTGCCACCAGCAGGCTACAGAATAATCAGCCCCAGCATTTT. Protein product: CATSRLQNNQPQHF.